This T cell receptor (beta chain) stems from a study of shared clonotypes between healthy human individuals. Only in-frame clones appear in the TCRdb table, and some are missing; sequencing was by immunoSEQ multiplex PCR. This table holds around 2.5 million clones, approximately 93% found once. Looked up from germline, CDR1 is LNHDA and CDR2 is SQIVND (reference sequence). The CDR3 runs 13 residues. Between the trimmed V and J ends, which lost 0 bases and 7 bases, there was a span of 6 bases. The sample consisted of naive CD4+ T cells from PBMCs. This sample's subset: CD45RA+ positively selected. This sequence joins TRBV19 and TRBJ2-2, with D perhaps TRBD1 (5 bases). The TCR comes from a man aged 18 to 30 in good health. Some clones in this sample may be carry-over from other donors' samples. Here the CDR3 reads CASSIDQGGELFF. Written as DNA, the CDR3 is TGTGCCAGTAGTATAGATCAGGGCGGGGAGCTGTTTTTT.